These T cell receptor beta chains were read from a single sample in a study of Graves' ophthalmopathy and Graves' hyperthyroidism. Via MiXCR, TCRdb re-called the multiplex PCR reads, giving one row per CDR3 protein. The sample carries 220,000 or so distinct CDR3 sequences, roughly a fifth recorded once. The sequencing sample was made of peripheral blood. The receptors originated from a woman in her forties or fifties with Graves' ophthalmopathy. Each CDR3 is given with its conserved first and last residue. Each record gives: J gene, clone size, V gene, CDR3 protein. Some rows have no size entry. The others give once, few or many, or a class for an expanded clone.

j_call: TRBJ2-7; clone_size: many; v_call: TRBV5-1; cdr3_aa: CASSSSEREQYF
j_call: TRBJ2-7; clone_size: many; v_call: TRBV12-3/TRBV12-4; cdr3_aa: CASRRDRFSYEQYF
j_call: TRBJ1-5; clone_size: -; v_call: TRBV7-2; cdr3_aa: CASSSGTASNQPQHF
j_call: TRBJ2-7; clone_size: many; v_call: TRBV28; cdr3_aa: CASRNLNRNSYEQYF
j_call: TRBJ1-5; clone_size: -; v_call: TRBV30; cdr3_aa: CAWSVKLGRQPQHF
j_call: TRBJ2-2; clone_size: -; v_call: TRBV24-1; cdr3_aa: CATSDFGSANTGELFF
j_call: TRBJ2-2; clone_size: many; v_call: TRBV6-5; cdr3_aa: CASRFGMRNTGELFF
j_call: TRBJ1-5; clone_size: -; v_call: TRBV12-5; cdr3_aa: CASGSGTGPYSNQPQHF
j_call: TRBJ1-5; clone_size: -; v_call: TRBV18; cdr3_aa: CASSPIRGDQPQHF
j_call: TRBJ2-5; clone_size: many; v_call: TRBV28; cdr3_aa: CANNELAGLLETQYF
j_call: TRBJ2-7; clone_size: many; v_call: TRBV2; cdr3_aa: CASRATFHYEQYF
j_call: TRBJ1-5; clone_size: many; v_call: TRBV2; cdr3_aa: CASSSDSAQPQHF
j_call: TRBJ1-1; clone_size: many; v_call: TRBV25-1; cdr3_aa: CATLTSTEAFF
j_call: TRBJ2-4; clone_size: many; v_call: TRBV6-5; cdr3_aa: CATLLRGSWTKNIQYF
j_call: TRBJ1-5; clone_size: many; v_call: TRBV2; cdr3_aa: CASSGGSSNQPQHF
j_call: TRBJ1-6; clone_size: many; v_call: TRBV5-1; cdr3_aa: CASSFSGQGGSPLHF
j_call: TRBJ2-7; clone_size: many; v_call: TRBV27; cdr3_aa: CASSWDASGTYEQYF
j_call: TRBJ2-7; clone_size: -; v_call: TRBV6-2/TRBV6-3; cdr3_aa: CASGDGPYEQYF
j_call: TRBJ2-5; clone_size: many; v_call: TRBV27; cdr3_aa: CASRLTFIQGEETQYF
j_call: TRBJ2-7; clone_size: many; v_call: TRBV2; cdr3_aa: CASSDRTRTYEQYF
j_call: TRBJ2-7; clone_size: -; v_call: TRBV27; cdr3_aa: CASSFRGANEQYF
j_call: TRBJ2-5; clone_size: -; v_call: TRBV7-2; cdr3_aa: CASSEAVLGQEETQYF
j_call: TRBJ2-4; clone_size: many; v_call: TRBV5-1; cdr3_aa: CASKGNLAKNIQYF
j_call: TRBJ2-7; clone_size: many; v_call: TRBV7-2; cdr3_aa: CASSTTTSGYEQYF
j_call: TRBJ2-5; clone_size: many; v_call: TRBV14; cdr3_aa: CASSQGLLVRETQYF
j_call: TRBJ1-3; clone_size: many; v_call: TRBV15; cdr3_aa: CATSRDQAAGNTIYF
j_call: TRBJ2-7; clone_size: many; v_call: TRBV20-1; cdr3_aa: CSAQTRGYSYEQYF
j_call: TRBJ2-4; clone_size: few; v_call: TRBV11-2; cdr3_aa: CASRTIASPGGIQYF
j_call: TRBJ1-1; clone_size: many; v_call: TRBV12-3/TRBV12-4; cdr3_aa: CASSWRQGQAFF
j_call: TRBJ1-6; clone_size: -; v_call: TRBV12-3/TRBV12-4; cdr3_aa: CASSLALRGVRNSPLHF
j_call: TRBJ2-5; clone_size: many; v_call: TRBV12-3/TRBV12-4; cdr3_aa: CASSLGASRETQYF
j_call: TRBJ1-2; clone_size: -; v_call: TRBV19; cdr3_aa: CASSKGQGAGYTF
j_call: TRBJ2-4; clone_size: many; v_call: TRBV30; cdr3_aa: CAWSGVTGDIQYF
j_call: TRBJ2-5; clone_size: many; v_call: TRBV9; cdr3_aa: CASSIRDGDRETQYF
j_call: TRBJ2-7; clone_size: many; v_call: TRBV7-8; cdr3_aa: CASSLVGDSYEQYF
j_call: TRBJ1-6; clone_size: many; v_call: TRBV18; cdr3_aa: CASSPVGKYSPLHF
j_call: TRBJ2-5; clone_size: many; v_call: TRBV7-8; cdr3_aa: CASSVRLKETQYF
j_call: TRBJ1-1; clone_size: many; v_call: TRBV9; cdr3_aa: CASSTGQNTEAFF
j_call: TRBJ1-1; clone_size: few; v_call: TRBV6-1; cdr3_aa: CASRFRDGEAFF
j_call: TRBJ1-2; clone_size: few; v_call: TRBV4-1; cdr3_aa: CASRGGFVGGVYGYTF
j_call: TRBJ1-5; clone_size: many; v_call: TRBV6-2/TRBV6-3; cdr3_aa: CASSYEVRTGLAQPQHF
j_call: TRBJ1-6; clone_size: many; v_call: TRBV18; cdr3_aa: CASSPRGGQNLSPLHF
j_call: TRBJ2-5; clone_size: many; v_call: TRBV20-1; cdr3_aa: CSAYSREAGHQETQYF
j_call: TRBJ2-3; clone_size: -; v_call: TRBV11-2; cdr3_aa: CASSFRWSSISTDTQYF
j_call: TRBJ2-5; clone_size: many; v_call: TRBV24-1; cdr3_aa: CATSDPRVGETQYF
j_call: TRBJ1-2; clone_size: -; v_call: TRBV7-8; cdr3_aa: CASSLVRYGGGYTF